This T cell receptor beta chain comes out of a study of blood T cell repertoires in COVID-19. Germline CDR1 KGHSH, CDR2 LQKENI. CDR3 length: 13 amino acids. V shed 6 bases and J shed 3 bases, with 11 bases lying between them. TCRdb's copy holds only in-frame clones and misses some; the assay was immunoSEQ multiplex PCR. The data show about 200,000 clones, roughly 80% seen once. This chain links TRBV18 with TRBJ1-2, with no clear D. The clonotype was recovered from a woman older than 75 with COVID-19, enrolled during active disease. Sequencing used peripheral blood. CDR3 sequence reads: CASSEATDYGYTF. The CDR3 DNA follows: TGTGCCAGCTCCGAGGCCACCGACTATGGCTACACCTTC.